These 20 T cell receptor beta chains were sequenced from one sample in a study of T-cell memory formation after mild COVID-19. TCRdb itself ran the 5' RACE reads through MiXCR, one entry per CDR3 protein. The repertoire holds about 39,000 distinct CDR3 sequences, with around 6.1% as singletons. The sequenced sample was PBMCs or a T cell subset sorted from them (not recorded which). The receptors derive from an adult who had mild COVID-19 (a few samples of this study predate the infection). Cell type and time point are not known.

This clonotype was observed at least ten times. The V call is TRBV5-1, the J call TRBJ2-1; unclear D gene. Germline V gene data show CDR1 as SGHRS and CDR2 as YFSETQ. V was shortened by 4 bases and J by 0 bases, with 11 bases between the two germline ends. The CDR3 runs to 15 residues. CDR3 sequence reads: CASSLDVSSYNEQFF. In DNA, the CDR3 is TGCGCCAGCAGCCTAGACGTGAGCTCCTACAATGAGCAGTTCTTC.

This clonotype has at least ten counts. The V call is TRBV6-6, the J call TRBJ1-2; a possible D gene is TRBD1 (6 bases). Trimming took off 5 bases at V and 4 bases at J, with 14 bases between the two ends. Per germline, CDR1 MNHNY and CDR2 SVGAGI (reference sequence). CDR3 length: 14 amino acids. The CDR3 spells CASSPTGQAYGYTF. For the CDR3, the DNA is TGTGCCAGCAGTCCGACAGGTCAAGCCTATGGCTACACCTTC.

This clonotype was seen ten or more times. Here the CDR3 reads CASTSGVSYEQYF. In DNA form, the CDR3 reads TGTGCATCTACTAGCGGGGTGTCCTACGAGCAGTACTTC. The chain links TRBV2 to TRBJ2-7; 10 nucleotides agree with TRBD2. The CDR3 totals 13 residues. CDR1 and CDR2 from the germline V gene are SNHLY and FYNNEI.

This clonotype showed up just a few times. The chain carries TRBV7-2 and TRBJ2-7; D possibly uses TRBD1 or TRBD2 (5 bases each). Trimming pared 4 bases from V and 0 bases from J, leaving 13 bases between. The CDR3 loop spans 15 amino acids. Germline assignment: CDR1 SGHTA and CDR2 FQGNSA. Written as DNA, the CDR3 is TGTGCCAGCAGCTCCCGGGGCGGAGGCTCCTACGAGCAGTACTTC. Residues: CASSSRGGGSYEQYF.

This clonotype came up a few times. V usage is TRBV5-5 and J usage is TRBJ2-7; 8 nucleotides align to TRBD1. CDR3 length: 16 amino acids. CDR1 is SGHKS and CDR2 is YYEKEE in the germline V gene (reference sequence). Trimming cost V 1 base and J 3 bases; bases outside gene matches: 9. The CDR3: CASSLSPGTGNYEQYF. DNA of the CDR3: TGTGCCAGCAGCTTGAGCCCCGGGACAGGTAACTACGAGCAGTACTTC.

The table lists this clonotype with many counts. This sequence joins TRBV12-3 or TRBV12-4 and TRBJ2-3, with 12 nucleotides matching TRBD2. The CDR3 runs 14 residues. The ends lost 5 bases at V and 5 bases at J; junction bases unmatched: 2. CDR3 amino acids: CASSLGLAGDTQYF. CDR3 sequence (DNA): TGTGCCAGCAGTCTGGGACTAGCGGGAGATACGCAGTATTTT.

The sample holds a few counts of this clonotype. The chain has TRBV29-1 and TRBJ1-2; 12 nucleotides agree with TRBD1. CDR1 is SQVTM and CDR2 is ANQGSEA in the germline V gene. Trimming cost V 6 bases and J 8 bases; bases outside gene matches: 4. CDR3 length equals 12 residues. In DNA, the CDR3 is TGCAGCGTGGGGACAGGGGGCCAGGGCTACACCTTC. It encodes CSVGTGGQGYTF.

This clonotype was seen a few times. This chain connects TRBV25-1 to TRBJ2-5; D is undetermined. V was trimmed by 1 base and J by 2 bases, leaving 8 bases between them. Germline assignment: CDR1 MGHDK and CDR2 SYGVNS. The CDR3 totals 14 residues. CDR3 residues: CASSESLLQETQYF. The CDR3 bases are TGTGCCAGCAGTGAATCCCTCTTACAAGAGACCCAGTACTTC.

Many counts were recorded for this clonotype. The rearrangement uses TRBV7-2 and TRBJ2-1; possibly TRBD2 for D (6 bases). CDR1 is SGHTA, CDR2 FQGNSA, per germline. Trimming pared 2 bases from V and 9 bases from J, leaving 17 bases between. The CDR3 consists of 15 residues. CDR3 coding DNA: TGTGCCAGCAGCTTAATGGGAGTGGGGGGTGGTGAGCAGTTCTTC. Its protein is CASSLMGVGGGEQFF.

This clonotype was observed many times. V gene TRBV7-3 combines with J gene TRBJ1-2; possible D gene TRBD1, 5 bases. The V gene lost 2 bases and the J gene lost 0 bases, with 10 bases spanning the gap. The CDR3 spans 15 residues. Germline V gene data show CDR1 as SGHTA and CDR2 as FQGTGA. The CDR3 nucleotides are TGTGCCAGCAGCTTAGGGGGGACGGCTAACTATGGCTACACCTTC. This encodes CASSLGGTANYGYTF.

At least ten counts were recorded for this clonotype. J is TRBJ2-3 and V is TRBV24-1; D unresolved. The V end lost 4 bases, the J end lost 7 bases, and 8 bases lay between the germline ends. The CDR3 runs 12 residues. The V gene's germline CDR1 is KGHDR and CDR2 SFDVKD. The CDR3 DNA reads TGTGCCACCAGTGAAAATGGGTATACGCAGTATTTT. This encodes CATSENGYTQYF.

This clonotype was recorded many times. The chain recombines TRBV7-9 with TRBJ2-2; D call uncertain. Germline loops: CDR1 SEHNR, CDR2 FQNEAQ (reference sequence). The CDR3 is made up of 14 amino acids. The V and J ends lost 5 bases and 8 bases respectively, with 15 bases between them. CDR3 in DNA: TGTGCCAGCAGCCCGACGGCGTCCGCAGGGGAGCTGTTTTTT. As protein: CASSPTASAGELFF. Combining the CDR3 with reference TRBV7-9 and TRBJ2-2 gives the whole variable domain DTGVSQNPRHKITKRGQNVTFRCDPISEHNRLYWYRQTLGQGPEFLTYFQNEAQLEKSRLLSDRFSAERPKGSFSTLEIQRTEQGDSAMYLCASSPTASAGELFFGEGSRLTVL.

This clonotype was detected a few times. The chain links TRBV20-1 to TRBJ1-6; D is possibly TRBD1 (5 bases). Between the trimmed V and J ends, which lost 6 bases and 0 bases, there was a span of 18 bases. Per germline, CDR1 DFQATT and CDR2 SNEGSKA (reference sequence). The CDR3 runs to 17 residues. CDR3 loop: CSARAGTESSYNSPLHF. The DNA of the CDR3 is TGCAGTGCCCGTGCCGGGACGGAGAGCTCCTATAATTCACCCCTCCACTTT.

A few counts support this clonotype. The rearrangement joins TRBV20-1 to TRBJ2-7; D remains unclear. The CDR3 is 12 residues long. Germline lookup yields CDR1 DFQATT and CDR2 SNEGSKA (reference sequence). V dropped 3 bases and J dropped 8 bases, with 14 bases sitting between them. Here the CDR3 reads CSASPTAPKQYF. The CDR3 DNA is TGCAGTGCTAGTCCGACTGCACCCAAGCAGTACTTC.

CDR3 bases: TGTGCCAGCAGCGCCCACGGACAGGGGCACACCGGGGAGCTGTTTTTT. This gives the protein CASSAHGQGHTGELFF. This sequence joins TRBV7-9 and TRBJ2-2; 9 nucleotides agree with TRBD1. CDR1 and CDR2 from the germline V gene are SEHNR and FQNEAQ (reference sequence). The CDR3 sequence is 16 residues long. V shed 5 bases and J 3 bases; nucleotides not matched to a gene: 7.

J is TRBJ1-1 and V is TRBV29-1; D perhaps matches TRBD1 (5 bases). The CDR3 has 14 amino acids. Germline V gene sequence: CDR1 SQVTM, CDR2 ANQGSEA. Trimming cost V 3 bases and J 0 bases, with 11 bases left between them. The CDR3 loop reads CSVEGQYMNTEAFF. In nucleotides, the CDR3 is TGCAGCGTTGAGGGGCAGTACATGAACACTGAAGCTTTCTTT.

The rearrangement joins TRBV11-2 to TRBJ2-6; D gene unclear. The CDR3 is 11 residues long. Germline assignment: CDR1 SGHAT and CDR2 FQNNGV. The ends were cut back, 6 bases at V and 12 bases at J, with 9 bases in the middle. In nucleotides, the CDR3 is TGTGCCAGCAGGATAGGCCGCGTCCTGACTTTC. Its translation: CASRIGRVLTF.

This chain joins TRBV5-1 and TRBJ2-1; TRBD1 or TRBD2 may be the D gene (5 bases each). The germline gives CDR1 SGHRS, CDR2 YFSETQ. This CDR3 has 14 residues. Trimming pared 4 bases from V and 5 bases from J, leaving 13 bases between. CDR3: CASSPGTANNEQFF. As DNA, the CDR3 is TGCGCCAGCAGCCCCGGGACGGCGAACAATGAGCAGTTCTTC.

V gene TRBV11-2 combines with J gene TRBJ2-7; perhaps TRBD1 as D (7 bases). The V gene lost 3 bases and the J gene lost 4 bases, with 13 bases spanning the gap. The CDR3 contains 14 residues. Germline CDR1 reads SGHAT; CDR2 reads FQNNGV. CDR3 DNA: TGTGCCAGCAGCTTCTCCGGGGGACAGTACGAGCAGTACTTC. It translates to CASSFSGGQYEQYF.

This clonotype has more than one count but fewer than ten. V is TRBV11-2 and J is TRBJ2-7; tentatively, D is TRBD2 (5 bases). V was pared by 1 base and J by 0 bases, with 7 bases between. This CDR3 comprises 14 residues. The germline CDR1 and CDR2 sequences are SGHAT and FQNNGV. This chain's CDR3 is CASSLVRGSYEQYF. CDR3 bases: TGTGCCAGCAGCTTAGTCCGGGGCTCCTACGAGCAGTACTTC. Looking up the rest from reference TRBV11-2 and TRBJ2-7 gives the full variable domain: EAGVAQSPRYKIIEKRQSVAFWCNPISGHATLYWYQQILGQGPKLLIQFQNNGVVDDSQLPKDRFSAERLKGVDSTLKIQPAKLEDSAVYLCASSLVRGSYEQYFGPGTRLTVT.